This TCR beta chain was identified during a study of blood T cell repertoires in COVID-19. Study-level information: Whether acute or convalescent, the COVID-19 samples came from the United States, Italy and Spain. Sources were T cells, B-cell-depleted T cells, or PBMCs; the material itself was cDNA or gDNA.

J was trimmed by 7 bases and V by 0 bases; bases with no gene match: 11. Germline V gives CDR1 LGHNA, CDR2 YNFKEQ. CDR3 length: 16 amino acids. Authors' data handling: For nucleated cells, counts were estimated from reference gene primer amplification. Method: immunoSEQ multiplex PCR; TCRdb's copy keeps in-frame clones and lacks some. D and trimming come from the DNA, and the V and J calls and clone size come from that table. Counted here are more than 200,000 clones, around 82% occurring once; the ten biggest clones make up roughly 4.6%. Sequencing was carried out using peripheral blood. The TCR sequence derives from a woman aged 80 or over with active or convalescent COVID-19. The V gene is TRBV4-2, the J gene TRBJ2-5; 7 bases agree with TRBD2. CDR3 residues: CASSQDRLEWGGTQYF. The CDR3 nucleotides read TGTGCCAGCAGCCAAGATAGATTGGAGTGGGGGGGGACCCAGTACTTC.